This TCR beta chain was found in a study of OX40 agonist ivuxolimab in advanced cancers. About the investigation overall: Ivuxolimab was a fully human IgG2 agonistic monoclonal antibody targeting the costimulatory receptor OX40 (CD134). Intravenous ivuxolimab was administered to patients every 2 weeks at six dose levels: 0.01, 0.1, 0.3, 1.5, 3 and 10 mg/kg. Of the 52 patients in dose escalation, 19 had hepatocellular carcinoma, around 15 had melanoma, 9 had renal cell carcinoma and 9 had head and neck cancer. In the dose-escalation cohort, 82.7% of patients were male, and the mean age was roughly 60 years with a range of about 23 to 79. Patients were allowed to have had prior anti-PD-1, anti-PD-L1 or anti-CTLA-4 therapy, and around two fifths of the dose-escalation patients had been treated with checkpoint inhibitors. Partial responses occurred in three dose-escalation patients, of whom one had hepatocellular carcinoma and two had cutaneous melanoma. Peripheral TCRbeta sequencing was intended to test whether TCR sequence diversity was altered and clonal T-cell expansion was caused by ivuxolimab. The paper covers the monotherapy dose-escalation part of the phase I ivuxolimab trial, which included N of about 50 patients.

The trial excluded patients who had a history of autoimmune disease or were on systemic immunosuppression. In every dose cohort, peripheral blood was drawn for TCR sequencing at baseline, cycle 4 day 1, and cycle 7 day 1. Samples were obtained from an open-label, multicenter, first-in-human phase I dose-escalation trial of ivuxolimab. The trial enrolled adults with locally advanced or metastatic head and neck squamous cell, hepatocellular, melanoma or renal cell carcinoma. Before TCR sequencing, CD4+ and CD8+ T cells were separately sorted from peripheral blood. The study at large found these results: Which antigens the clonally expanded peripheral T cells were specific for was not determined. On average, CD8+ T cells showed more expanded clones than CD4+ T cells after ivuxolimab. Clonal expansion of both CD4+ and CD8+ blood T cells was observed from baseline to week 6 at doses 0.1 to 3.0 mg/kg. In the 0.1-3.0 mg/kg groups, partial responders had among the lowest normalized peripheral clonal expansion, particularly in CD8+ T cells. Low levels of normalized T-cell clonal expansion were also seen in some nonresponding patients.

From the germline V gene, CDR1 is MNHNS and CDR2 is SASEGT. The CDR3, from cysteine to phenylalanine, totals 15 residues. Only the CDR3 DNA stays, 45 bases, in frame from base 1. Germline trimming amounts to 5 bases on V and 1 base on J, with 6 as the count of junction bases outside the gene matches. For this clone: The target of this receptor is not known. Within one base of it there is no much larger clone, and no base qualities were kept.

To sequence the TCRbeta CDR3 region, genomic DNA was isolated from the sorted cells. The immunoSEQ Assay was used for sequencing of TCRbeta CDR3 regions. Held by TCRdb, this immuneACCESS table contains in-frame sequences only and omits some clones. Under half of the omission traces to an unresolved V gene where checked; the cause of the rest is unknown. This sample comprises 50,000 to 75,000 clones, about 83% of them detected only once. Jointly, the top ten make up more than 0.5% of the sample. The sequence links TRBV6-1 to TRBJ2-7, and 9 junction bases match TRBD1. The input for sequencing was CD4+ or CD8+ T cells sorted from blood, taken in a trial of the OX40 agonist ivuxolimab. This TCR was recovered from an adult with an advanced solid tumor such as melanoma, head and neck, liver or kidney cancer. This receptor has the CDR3 CASSLAGTGSYEQYF. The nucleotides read TGTGCCAGCAGTCTCGCCGGGACAGGGTCCTACGAGCAGTACTTC.